The 17 T cell receptor beta chains given below trace back to one sample, sequenced in a study of blood T cell repertoires in COVID-19. Clones were sequenced by immunoSEQ multiplex PCR, and TCRdb holds only the in-frame ones, with some missing. The data contain some 150,000 clones, around 88% of them singletons. Material: peripheral blood. Every receptor here comes from a woman aged 55-69 years with acute or convalescent COVID-19.

The rearrangement joins TRBV11-2 to TRBJ2-6, with D maybe TRBD1 (6 bases). The V gene's germline CDR1 is SGHAT and CDR2 FQNNGV. Trimming removed 7 bases at V and 4 bases at J, with 26 bases between. This CDR3 is 19 amino acids long. CDR3 DNA sequence: TGTGCCAGCACTTCGCTCTCAGGGGCCACGGTGGAAGGGGCCAACGTCCTGACTTTC. Translating it yields CASTSLSGATVEGANVLTF. Full variable domain (rest looked up from reference TRBV11-2 and TRBJ2-6): EAGVAQSPRYKIIEKRQSVAFWCNPISGHATLYWYQQILGQGPKLLIQFQNNGVVDDSQLPKDRFSAERLKGVDSTLKIQPAKLEDSAVYLCASTSLSGATVEGANVLTFGAGSRLTVL.

This chain links TRBV10-3 with TRBJ1-2; 10 bases fit TRBD1. The CDR3 is 14 residues long. CDR1 and CDR2 (germline): ENHRY, SYGVKD. The V gene end was trimmed by 10 bases and the J gene end by 7 bases; junction bases not matched to a gene: 12. The CDR3, as DNA: TGTGCCACTGGTCGACAGGGGGCCTCGGGTGGCTACACCTTC. This translates into CATGRQGASGGYTF.

This chain joins TRBV6-6 and TRBJ1-2; D gene ambiguous. Germline CDR1 and CDR2: MNHNY and SVGAGI (reference sequence). V lost 0 bases to trimming and J lost 2 bases, with 7 bases between them. CDR3 length: 14 residues. The CDR3, as DNA: TGTGCCAGCAGTTACTCTGGCAGGAACTATGGCTACACCTTC. It codes for CASSYSGRNYGYTF.

This clone was observed once. The rearrangement joins TRBV10-3 to TRBJ2-5; 9 bases line up with TRBD1. The J segment lost 5 bases and the V segment lost 10 bases, leaving 8 bases of the junction unmatched. Per germline, CDR1 ENHRY and CDR2 SYGVKD. This CDR3 is 13 amino acids long. The CDR3 sequence is CATLQGAGETQYF. The CDR3 DNA sequence: TGTGCCACATTACAGGGGGCCGGGGAGACCCAGTACTTC.

For the CDR3, the DNA is TGTGCCATCAGTGACACTCGGGAGGTCGGTTCCTACAATGAGCAGTTCTTC. It translates to CAISDTREVGSYNEQFF. V and J are TRBV10-3 and TRBJ2-1, with 7 bases that match TRBD2. CDR1 is ENHRY, CDR2 SYGVKD, per germline. V lost 3 bases to trimming and J lost 1 base; unmatched junction nucleotides: 9. This CDR3 is built from 17 residues.

The chain is built from TRBV5-8 and TRBJ1-2; 8 bases are shared with TRBD1. V gave up 4 bases and J gave up 4 bases; unmatched junction bases: 9. The CDR3 is 15 residues long. Germline CDR1 reads SGHTS; CDR2 reads YDEGEE. The DNA for the CDR3 is TGTGCCAGCAGCGTACCAGGGGGCGGCCTCTATGGCTACACCTTC. This gives the protein CASSVPGGGLYGYTF.

The CDR3 bases are TGTGCCAGCACCGAGGGAGGGGGGTGGTCTGCTTTCTTT. Its translation: CASTEGGGWSAFF. The chain has TRBV2 and TRBJ1-1, with D possibly TRBD1 on 6 matching bases. Germline V gene sequence: CDR1 SNHLY, CDR2 FYNNEI. Trimming pared 7 bases from V and 11 bases from J, leaving 20 bases between. This CDR3 is built from 13 residues.

The chain combines TRBV28 with TRBJ1-5; D gene unclear. Trimming stripped 1 base from V and 2 bases from J, with 6 bases between. Germline V gives CDR1 MDHEN, CDR2 SYDVKM. The CDR3 runs to 14 residues. The CDR3 region is CASSLYGGNQPQHF. The DNA for the CDR3 is TGTGCCAGCAGTTTATACGGGGGCAATCAGCCCCAGCATTTT.

A single count supports this clone. The V call is TRBV11-2, the J call TRBJ1-1, with TRBD1 identical over 8 bases. This CDR3 contains 16 residues. CDR1 is SGHAT, CDR2 FQNNGV, per germline. Trimming at V came to 0 bases and at J to 6 bases, leaving 9 bases not matched to a gene. DNA for the CDR3: TGTGCCAGCAGCTTAGATAGGACAGGGTACGGTTCTGAAGCTTTCTTT. Amino acid sequence: CASSLDRTGYGSEAFF.

The chain uses TRBV9 and TRBJ1-2; D is unresolved. The CDR3 is 11 amino acids. The germline CDR1 and CDR2 sequences are SGDLS and YYNGEE. V lost 4 bases and J 6 bases, leaving 7 bases between the germline ends. The CDR3 DNA reads as TGTGCCAGCAGCCAGGATCATGGCTACACCTTC. Protein sequence: CASSQDHGYTF. The variable domain in full, with the rest retrieved from reference TRBV9 and TRBJ1-2, is DSGVTQTPKHLITATGQRVTLRCSPRSGDLSVYWYQQSLDQGLQFLIQYYNGEERAKGNILERFSAQQFPDLHSELNLSSLELGDSALYFCASSQDHGYTFGSGTRLTVV.

Only a few counts were recorded for this clone. The rearrangement joins TRBV19 to TRBJ1-5; D perhaps matches TRBD1 (6 bases). The CDR3 runs to 13 residues. V was cut by 5 bases and J by 7 bases, with 12 bases left in between. Germline V gene sequence: CDR1 LNHDA, CDR2 SQIVND (reference sequence). The CDR3 DNA reads TGTGCCAGTAGTGTACAGGGTGGCCAGCCCCAGCATTTT. Residues: CASSVQGGQPQHF.

The V call is TRBV12-3 or TRBV12-4, the J call TRBJ1-1, with TRBD1 matching 10 bases. With V trimmed by 0 bases and J by 11 bases, 3 bases remained unmatched. The CDR3 totals 13 residues. The CDR3 here is CASSLARQGAAFF. The CDR3 DNA reads as TGTGCCAGCAGTTTAGCGCGACAGGGGGCGGCTTTCTTT.

The rearrangement uses TRBV7-8 and TRBJ1-6; D not certain. The V end was cut by 1 base, the J end by 8 bases, with 9 bases between. The CDR3 has 14 amino acids. Germline V gene lookup returns CDR1 SGHVS and CDR2 FQNEAQ. The DNA for the CDR3 is TGTGCCAGCAGCTTAGTATCCGTTGATTCACCCCTCCACTTT. Its translation is CASSLVSVDSPLHF.

CDR3 amino acids: CASSLLNPWTGYGSPLHF. The CDR3 coding sequence is TGTGCCAGTAGTCTACTTAACCCCTGGACAGGGTATGGATCACCCCTCCACTTT. The gene calls are TRBV19 and TRBJ1-6; 8 bases are a match to TRBD1. Germline trimming cut 5 bases from V and 10 bases from J; bases unmatched to any gene: 19. The length of the CDR3 is 18 residues. Germline-derived CDR1 and CDR2 are LNHDA and SQIVND (reference sequence).

On this clone itself: The junction differs from germline at one of its ends, possibly a read error. The CDR3 DNA reads TGTGCTAGCAGCTTAGAACTAAGTTCCTCCTATGAGCAGTTCTTC. Protein sequence: CASSLELSSSYEQFF. V is TRBV7-7 and J is TRBJ2-1, with D uncertain. Germline V gives CDR1 SSHAT, CDR2 FNYEAQ (reference sequence). The CDR3 is 15 amino acids. Drawing the rest from reference TRBV7-7 and TRBJ2-1, the complete variable domain is GAGVSQSPRYKVTKRGQDVTLRCDPISSHATLYWYQQALGQGPEFLTYFNYEAQPDKSGLPSDRFSAERPEGSISTLTIQRTEQRDSAMYRCASSLELSSSYEQFFGPGTRLTVL.

V is TRBV29-1 and J is TRBJ1-2; D possibly corresponds to TRBD1 (5 bases). Trimming removed 3 bases at V and 3 bases at J, with 8 bases between. The CDR3 contains 12 residues. Germline V gene sequence: CDR1 SQVTM, CDR2 ANQGSEA. In DNA, the CDR3 is TGCAGCGTTGAGGACAATTACTATGGCTACACCTTC. Translation gives CSVEDNYYGYTF.

This rearrangement joins TRBV6-6 to TRBJ1-1, with D perhaps TRBD1 (6 bases). V was shortened by 7 bases and J by 11 bases, with 17 bases between the two germline ends. This CDR3 is built from 12 residues. The germline V gene has CDR1 MNHNY and CDR2 SVGAGI (reference sequence). The CDR3 coding sequence is TGTGCCAGCATCCCGAGTGGGGGCGAGGCTTTCTTT. This codes for CASIPSGGEAFF.